This T cell receptor beta chain is drawn from a study of T cells in Graves' hyperthyroidism and ophthalmopathy. This clonotype was picked up many times. The investigators amplified TCR beta CDR3 regions from RNA transcripts. RT-PCR in the first round (using the HTBI primer set) targeted the TCR CDR3. TCRdb reprocessed the multiplex PCR reads via MiXCR and lists one record per CDR3 protein. The sample consists of around 690,000 distinct CDR3 sequences, roughly 20% of them appearing once. With V trimmed by 5 bases and J by 2 bases, 6 bases remained unmatched. The CDR3 runs to 15 residues. CDR1 and CDR2 from the germline V gene are SGHAT and FQNNGV.

V usage is TRBV11-2 and J usage is TRBJ2-7; TRBD2 agrees at 10 bases. The sequenced material came from blood. This TCR was sampled from a man aged 25 to 45 with Graves' ophthalmopathy. CDR3 in DNA: TGTGCCAGCAGCACCGGACTAGCGGTTACCTACGAGCAGTACTTC. Protein product: CASSTGLAVTYEQYF.